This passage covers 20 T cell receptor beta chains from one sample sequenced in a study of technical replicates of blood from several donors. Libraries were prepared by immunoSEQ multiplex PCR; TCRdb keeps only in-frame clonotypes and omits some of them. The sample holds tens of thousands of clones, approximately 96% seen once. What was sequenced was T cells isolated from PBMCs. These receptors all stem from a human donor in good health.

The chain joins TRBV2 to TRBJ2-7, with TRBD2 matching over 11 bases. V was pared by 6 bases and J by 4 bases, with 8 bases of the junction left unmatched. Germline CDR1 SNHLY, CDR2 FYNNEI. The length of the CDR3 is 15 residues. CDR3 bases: TGTGCCAGCAGACCCACCGGGACTAGCGGTTACGAGCAGTACTTC. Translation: CASRPTGTSGYEQYF.

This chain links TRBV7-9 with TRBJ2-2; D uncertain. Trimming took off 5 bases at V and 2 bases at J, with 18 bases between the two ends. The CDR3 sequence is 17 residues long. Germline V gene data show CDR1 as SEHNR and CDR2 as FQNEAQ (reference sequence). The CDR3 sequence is CASSRRQPTPNTGELFF. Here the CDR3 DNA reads TGTGCCAGCAGCCGCCGCCAACCTACTCCAAACACCGGGGAGCTGTTTTTT. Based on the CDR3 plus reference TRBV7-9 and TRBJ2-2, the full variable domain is DTGVSQNPRHKITKRGQNVTFRCDPISEHNRLYWYRQTLGQGPEFLTYFQNEAQLEKSRLLSDRFSAERPKGSFSTLEIQRTEQGDSAMYLCASSRRQPTPNTGELFFGEGSRLTVL.

The CDR3 DNA sequence: TGTGCCAGCAGCTTAGGCGCTGGGGCAGGGGGCCGGTTCTTC. Translated: CASSLGAGAGGRFF. The chain recombines TRBV7-3 with TRBJ2-1; 8 bases match TRBD1. Germline lookup yields CDR1 SGHTA and CDR2 FQGTGA. V shed 2 bases, J shed 15 bases, and the junction held 12 bases outside the gene matches. The CDR3 is made up of 14 amino acids.

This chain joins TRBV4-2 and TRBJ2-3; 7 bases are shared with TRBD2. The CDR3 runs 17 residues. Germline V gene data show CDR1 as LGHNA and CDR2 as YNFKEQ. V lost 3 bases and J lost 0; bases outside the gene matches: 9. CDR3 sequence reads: CASSHGLAETSTDTQYF. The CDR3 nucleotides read TGTGCCAGCAGCCACGGTCTAGCGGAAACAAGCACAGATACGCAGTATTTT.

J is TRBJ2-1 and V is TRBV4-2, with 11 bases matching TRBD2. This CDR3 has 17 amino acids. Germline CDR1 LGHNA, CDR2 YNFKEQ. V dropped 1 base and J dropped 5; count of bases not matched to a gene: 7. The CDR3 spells CASSQALTSGGNNEQFF. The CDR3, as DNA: TGTGCCAGCAGCCAAGCGTTAACTAGCGGGGGCAACAATGAGCAGTTCTTC.

CDR3 nucleotide sequence: TGCGCCAGCAGCCAAGATGCACTAGCGGGAGAGTGGGTTTATAGCACAGATACGCAGTATTTT. Protein product: CASSQDALAGEWVYSTDTQYF. V usage is TRBV4-1 and J usage is TRBJ2-3; 11 nucleotides match TRBD2. J gave up 0 bases and V 0 bases, and 14 bases lay outside the gene matches. The CDR3 runs 21 residues. Germline V gene lookup returns CDR1 MGHRA and CDR2 YSYEKL.

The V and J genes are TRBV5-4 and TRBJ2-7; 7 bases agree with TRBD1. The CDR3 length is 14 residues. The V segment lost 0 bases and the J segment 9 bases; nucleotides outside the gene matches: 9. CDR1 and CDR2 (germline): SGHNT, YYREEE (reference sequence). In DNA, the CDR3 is TGTGCCAGCAGCTTGGAGGGACAGCTACGACGGCAGTACTTC. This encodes CASSLEGQLRRQYF.

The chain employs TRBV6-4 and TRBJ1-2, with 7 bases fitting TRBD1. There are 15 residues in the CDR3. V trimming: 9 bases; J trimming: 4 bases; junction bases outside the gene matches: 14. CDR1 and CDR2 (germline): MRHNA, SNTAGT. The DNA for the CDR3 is TGTGCCAGATACCGGCGGCTTAGACAGGGCTATGGCTACACCTTC. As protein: CARYRRLRQGYGYTF.

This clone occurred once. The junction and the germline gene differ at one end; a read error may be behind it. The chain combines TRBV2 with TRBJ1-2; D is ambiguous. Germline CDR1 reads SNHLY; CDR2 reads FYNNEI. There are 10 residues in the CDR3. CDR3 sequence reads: CASSDRLMHF. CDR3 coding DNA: TGTGCCAGCAGTGATCGACTAATGCACTTC.

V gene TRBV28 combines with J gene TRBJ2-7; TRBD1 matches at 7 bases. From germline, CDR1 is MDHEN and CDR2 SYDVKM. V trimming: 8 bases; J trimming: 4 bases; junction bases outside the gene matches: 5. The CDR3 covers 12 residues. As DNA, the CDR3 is TGTGCCAGCCAGGGGGAAGGGTACGAGCAGTACTTC. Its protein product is CASQGEGYEQYF. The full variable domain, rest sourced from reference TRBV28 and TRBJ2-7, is DVKVTQSSRYLVKRTGEKVFLECVQDMDHENMFWYRQDPGLGLRLIYFSYDVKMKEKGDIPEGYSVSREKKERFSLILESASTNQTSMYLCASQGEGYEQYFGPGTRLTVT.

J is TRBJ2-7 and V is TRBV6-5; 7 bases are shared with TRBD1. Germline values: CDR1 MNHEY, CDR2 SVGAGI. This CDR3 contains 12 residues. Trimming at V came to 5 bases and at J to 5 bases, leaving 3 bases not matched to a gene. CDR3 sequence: CASSDRDNEQYF. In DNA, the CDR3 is TGTGCCAGCAGTGACAGGGATAACGAGCAGTACTTC.

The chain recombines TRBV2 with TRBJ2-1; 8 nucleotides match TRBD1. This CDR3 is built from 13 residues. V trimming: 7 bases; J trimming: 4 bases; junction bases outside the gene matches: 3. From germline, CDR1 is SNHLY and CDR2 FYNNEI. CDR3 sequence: CASTGGRYNEQFF. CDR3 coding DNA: TGTGCCAGCACAGGGGGCCGGTACAATGAGCAGTTCTTC.

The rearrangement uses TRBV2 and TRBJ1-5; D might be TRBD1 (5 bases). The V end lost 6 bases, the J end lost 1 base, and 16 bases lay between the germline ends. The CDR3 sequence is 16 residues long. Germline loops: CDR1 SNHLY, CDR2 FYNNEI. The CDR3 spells CASRGPGIDSNQPQHF. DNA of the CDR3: TGTGCCAGCAGGGGCCCAGGGATTGACAGCAATCAGCCCCAGCATTTT.

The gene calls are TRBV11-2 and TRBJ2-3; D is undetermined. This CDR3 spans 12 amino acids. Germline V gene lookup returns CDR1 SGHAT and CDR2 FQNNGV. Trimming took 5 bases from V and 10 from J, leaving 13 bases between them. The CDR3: CASSTNGWSQYF. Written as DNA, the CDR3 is TGTGCCAGCAGCACCAACGGTTGGTCGCAGTATTTT.

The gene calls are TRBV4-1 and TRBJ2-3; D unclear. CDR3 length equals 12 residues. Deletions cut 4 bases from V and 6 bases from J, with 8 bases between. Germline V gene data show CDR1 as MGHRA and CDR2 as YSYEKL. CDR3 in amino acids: CASSRVEDTQYF. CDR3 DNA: TGCGCCAGCAGCCGTGTCGAGGATACGCAGTATTTT.

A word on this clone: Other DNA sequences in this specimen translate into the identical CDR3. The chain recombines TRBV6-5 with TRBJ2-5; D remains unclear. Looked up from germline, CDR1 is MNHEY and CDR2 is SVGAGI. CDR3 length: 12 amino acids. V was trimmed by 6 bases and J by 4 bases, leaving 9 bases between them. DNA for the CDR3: TGTGCCAGCAGCCCACCGGGAGAGACCCAGTACTTC. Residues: CASSPPGETQYF.

The CDR3 loop reads CASSVAERGQTQYF. DNA for the CDR3: TGTGCCAGCAGCGTAGCTGAACGGGGTCAGACCCAGTACTTC. V and J are TRBV9 and TRBJ2-5, with D tentatively TRBD2 (5 bases). V shed 0 bases and J shed 6 bases, with 12 bases lying between them. Germline assignment: CDR1 SGDLS and CDR2 YYNGEE. The CDR3 sequence is 14 residues long.

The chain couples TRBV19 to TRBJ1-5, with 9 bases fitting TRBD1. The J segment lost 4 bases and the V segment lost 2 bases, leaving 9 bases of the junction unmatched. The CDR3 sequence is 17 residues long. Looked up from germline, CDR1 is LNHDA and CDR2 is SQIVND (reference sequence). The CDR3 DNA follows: TGTGCCAGTAGTATAAGCCCGGGACAGGGAGTAAATCAGCCCCAGCATTTT. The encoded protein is CASSISPGQGVNQPQHF.

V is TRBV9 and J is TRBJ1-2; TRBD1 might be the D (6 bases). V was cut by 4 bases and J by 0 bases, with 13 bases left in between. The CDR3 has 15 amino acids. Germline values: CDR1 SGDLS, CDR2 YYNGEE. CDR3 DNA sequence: TGTGCCAGCAGCCCCCGGACAGCCGCTAACTATGGCTACACCTTC. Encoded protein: CASSPRTAANYGYTF. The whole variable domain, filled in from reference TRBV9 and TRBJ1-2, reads DSGVTQTPKHLITATGQRVTLRCSPRSGDLSVYWYQQSLDQGLQFLIQYYNGEERAKGNILERFSAQQFPDLHSELNLSSLELGDSALYFCASSPRTAANYGYTFGSGTRLTVV.

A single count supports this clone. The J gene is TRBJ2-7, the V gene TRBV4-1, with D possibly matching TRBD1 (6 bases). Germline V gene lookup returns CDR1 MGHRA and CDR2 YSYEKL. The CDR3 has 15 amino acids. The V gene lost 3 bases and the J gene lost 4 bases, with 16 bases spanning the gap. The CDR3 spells CASSQIWTARYEQYF. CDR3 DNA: TGCGCCAGCAGCCAGATATGGACAGCGCGGTACGAGCAGTACTTC.